The 24 T cell receptor beta chains below come from one sample, sequenced in a study of response to subunit inactivated influenza vaccine. TCRdb reprocessed the RT-PCR reads with MiXCR, giving one entry per CDR3 protein. The table lists hundreds of thousands of distinct CDR3 sequences, approximately 17% of them singletons. The sample here was PBMCs from blood, taken roughly 5 days after vaccination. The receptor set was obtained from a man between 45 and 60 years old who received an inactivated influenza vaccine.

J is TRBJ1-2 and V is TRBV15, with 8 bases aligning to TRBD1. The CDR3 sequence is 13 residues long. Losses at the gene ends were 5 bases for V and 7 bases for J; bases not matched to a gene: 6. CDR1 and CDR2 from the germline V gene are LNHNV and YYDKDF (reference sequence). The CDR3 sequence: CATSSEDRAGYTF. The CDR3 DNA reads as TGTGCCACCAGCTCCGAGGACAGGGCTGGCTACACCTTC.

This clonotype occurred a few times. This CDR3 is CSALWPRGTGELFF. DNA of the CDR3: TGCAGTGCCCTCTGGCCCAGAGGTACCGGGGAGCTGTTTTTT. This sequence joins TRBV20-1 and TRBJ2-2; D uncertain. Trimming left V 6 bases short and J 5 bases short, with 16 bases between. CDR1 is DFQATT, CDR2 SNEGSKA, per germline (reference sequence). The CDR3 is made up of 14 amino acids.

The chain is built from TRBV3-1 and TRBJ2-2, with TRBD2 matching 11 bases. This CDR3 comprises 16 residues. Per germline, CDR1 LGHDT and CDR2 YNNKEL (reference sequence). J gave up 3 bases and V 6 bases, and 6 bases lay outside the gene matches. The DNA for the CDR3 is TGTGCCAGCAGTTCCGGGACTAGCGGCTACACCGGGGAGCTGTTTTTT. This translates into CASSSGTSGYTGELFF.

The rearrangement uses TRBV4-1 and TRBJ1-2; D is unresolved. Germline V gene lookup returns CDR1 MGHRA and CDR2 YSYEKL. Deletions cut 1 base from V and 5 bases from J, with 11 bases between. The CDR3 totals 14 residues. The CDR3 DNA follows: TGCGCCAGCAGCCAAGCGGGCAGCTATTATGGCTACACCTTC. It specifies CASSQAGSYYGYTF.

The V gene is TRBV11-2, the J gene TRBJ2-4; D possibly uses TRBD1 or TRBD2 (5 bases each). Trimming cost V 3 bases and J 3 bases, with 21 bases left between them. The CDR3 runs 18 residues. CDR1 and CDR2 from the germline V gene are SGHAT and FQNNGV. The CDR3 reads CASSLDTGTPGYKNIQYF. In DNA, the CDR3 is TGTGCCAGCAGCTTGGACACGGGGACCCCCGGGTACAAAAACATTCAGTACTTC.

This clonotype was found a few times. V and J are TRBV27 and TRBJ2-1, with D maybe TRBD2 (6 bases). V was clipped by 5 bases and J by 10 bases, with 18 bases between them. CDR3 length equals 14 residues. Germline CDR1 is MNHEY and CDR2 is SMNVEV (reference sequence). The CDR3: CASSQSTGGYEQFF. The DNA of the CDR3 is TGTGCCAGCAGTCAATCTACCGGAGGGTACGAGCAGTTCTTC.

This clonotype was detected a few times. This sequence joins TRBV20-1 and TRBJ2-7; 7 bases align to TRBD1. The V segment lost 1 base and the J segment 3 bases; nucleotides outside the gene matches: 6. Germline values: CDR1 DFQATT, CDR2 SNEGSKA (reference sequence). The CDR3 extends over 14 amino acids. DNA of the CDR3: TGCAGTGCTAGAGCCAACAGGGGAATCTACGAGCAGTACTTC. Its translation is CSARANRGIYEQYF.

The sample holds a few counts of this clonotype. The J gene is TRBJ2-2, the V gene TRBV29-1, with D tentatively TRBD1 or TRBD2 (5 bases each). Trimming removed 7 bases from V and 2 bases from J, with 11 bases in between. CDR3 size: 13 residues. Germline CDR1 SQVTM, CDR2 ANQGSEA. The chain's CDR3 is CSAVGRNTGELFF. As DNA, the CDR3 is TGCAGCGCCGTGGGACGTAACACCGGGGAGCTGTTTTTT.

This clonotype came up a few times. The chain is built from TRBV15 and TRBJ2-7, with D possibly being TRBD2 (6 bases). CDR3 length: 15 residues. Between the trimmed V and J ends, which lost 0 bases and 4 bases, there was a span of 13 bases. Germline lookup yields CDR1 LNHNV and CDR2 YYDKDF (reference sequence). CDR3 in amino acids: CATSRDPGLRYEQYF. DNA of the CDR3: TGTGCCACCAGCAGAGATCCGGGACTTCGGTACGAGCAGTACTTC. Variable domain in full (rest from reference TRBV15 and TRBJ2-7): DAMVIQNPRYQVTQFGKPVTLSCSQTLNHNVMYWYQQKSSQAPKLLFHYYDKDFNNEADTPDNFQSRRPNTSFCFLDIRSPGLGDTAMYLCATSRDPGLRYEQYFGPGTRLTVT.

This clonotype came up a few times. V and J are TRBV5-5 and TRBJ2-2, with 7 bases fitting TRBD2. The V segment lost 3 bases and the J segment 0 bases; nucleotides outside the gene matches: 8. CDR3 length: 17 residues. Germline-derived CDR1 and CDR2 are SGHKS and YYEKEE (reference sequence). The CDR3 loop reads CASSSIGGSSNTGELFF. The CDR3 region has the DNA TGTGCCAGCAGCTCAATCGGGGGGAGCTCGAACACCGGGGAGCTGTTTTTT.

Only a few counts were recorded for this clonotype. The rearrangement joins TRBV7-2 to TRBJ2-1; D call uncertain. This CDR3 contains 17 residues. CDR1 is SGHTA and CDR2 is FQGNSA in the germline V gene. V was trimmed by 1 base and J by 0 bases, leaving 13 bases between them. CDR3 in amino acids: CASSLVGSTSSYNEQFF. Written as DNA, the CDR3 is TGTGCCAGCAGCTTAGTCGGCTCTACGAGCTCCTACAATGAGCAGTTCTTC.

The chain recombines TRBV12-3 or TRBV12-4 with TRBJ1-6; possible D gene TRBD1, 6 bases. The CDR3 covers 14 residues. V lost 3 bases to trimming and J lost 10 bases, with 13 bases between them. This chain's CDR3 is CASSFTTGRSPLHF. The DNA for the CDR3 is TGTGCCAGCAGTTTTACCACAGGGCGATCACCCCTCCACTTT.

This chain joins TRBV20-1 and TRBJ2-7; the D is unclear. V was shortened by 3 bases and J by 2 bases, with 8 bases between the two germline ends. Germline V gene sequence: CDR1 DFQATT, CDR2 SNEGSKA (reference sequence). The CDR3 is 12 residues long. The CDR3 bases are TGCAGTGCTAGCGCCCACGCCTACGAGCAGTACTTC. This sequence encodes CSASAHAYEQYF.

This clonotype has a handful of counts. Here the CDR3 DNA reads TGCGCCAGCAGCCAATATGTGTCCGCAGTCACGAACACCGGGGAGCTGTTTTTT. It specifies CASSQYVSAVTNTGELFF. The chain combines TRBV4-1 with TRBJ2-2, with unresolved D. V shed 2 bases and J shed 0 bases, with 16 bases lying between them. CDR3 length equals 18 residues. Germline V gene data show CDR1 as MGHRA and CDR2 as YSYEKL.

Worth noting for this clonotype: One junction end disagrees with the germline gene, perhaps due to a read error. V gene TRBV7-9 combines with J gene TRBJ2-5; D gene ambiguous. The CDR3 extends over 13 amino acids. In germline, CDR1 is SEHNR, CDR2 FQNEAQ (reference sequence). In nucleotides, the CDR3 is TGTGCCAGCAGCTTAGTGGCCCAAGGGACCCAGTACTTC. This gives the protein CASSLVAQGTQYF.

This clonotype was seen a handful of times. The gene calls are TRBV20-1 and TRBJ1-4; a weak D match, TRBD1 (5 bases). The CDR3 spans 13 residues. V was trimmed by 5 bases and J by 7 bases, leaving 14 bases between them. Looked up from germline, CDR1 is DFQATT and CDR2 is SNEGSKA (reference sequence). CDR3 protein: CSAAPGLVEKLFF. Here the CDR3 DNA reads TGCAGTGCTGCCCCGGGACTGGTTGAAAAACTGTTTTTT.

The rearrangement joins TRBV4-2 to TRBJ2-7; 11 bases are a match to TRBD2. Losses at the gene ends were 2 bases for V and 5 bases for J; bases not matched to a gene: 5. This CDR3 region has 15 residues. The V gene's germline CDR1 is LGHNA and CDR2 YNFKEQ. The CDR3 coding sequence is TGTGCCAGCAGCCAACGGCTAGCGGGAGGTCACGAGCAGTACTTC. Translated: CASSQRLAGGHEQYF.

The chain links TRBV29-1 to TRBJ2-1; 8 bases are a match to TRBD2. Germline V gene lookup returns CDR1 SQVTM and CDR2 ANQGSEA. With 5 bases clipped from V and 4 bases from J, the junction kept 13 bases outside the gene matches. There are 16 residues in the CDR3. In DNA form, the CDR3 reads TGCAGCGTTCTCCTCGCCGCTAGCGGGCATTACAATGAGCAGTTCTTC. It encodes CSVLLAASGHYNEQFF.

This sequence joins TRBV10-3 and TRBJ2-1; tentatively, D is TRBD1 or TRBD2 (5 bases each). With 8 bases removed from V and 10 bases from J, the gap between germline ends came to 18 bases. This CDR3 is 13 amino acids long. Germline V gives CDR1 ENHRY, CDR2 SYGVKD. As DNA, the CDR3 is TGTGCCATCCGGGACGTAGCCAATGACGAGCAGTTCTTC. It encodes CAIRDVANDEQFF.

This clonotype was counted only a few times. The CDR3 is CASSSRTSSPLHF. The CDR3 DNA reads as TGTGCCAGCAGTTCCCGGACGTCTTCACCCCTCCACTTT. This chain joins TRBV6-2 or TRBV6-3 and TRBJ1-6; D unresolved. V shed 4 bases and J shed 9 bases, with 10 bases lying between them. This CDR3 contains 13 residues. CDR1 is MNHEY and CDR2 is SVGEGT in the germline V gene.

This clonotype was observed a handful of times. In DNA form, the CDR3 reads TGTGCCAGCAGCCAAGCGGGAATCCACAATGAGCAGTTCTTC. Translating gives CASSQAGIHNEQFF. This rearrangement joins TRBV7-9 to TRBJ2-1, with TRBD2 matching over 7 bases. The germline V gene encodes CDR1 SEHNR and CDR2 FQNEAQ (reference sequence). V trimming: 5 bases; J trimming: 5 bases; junction bases outside the gene matches: 6. CDR3 length: 14 amino acids.

The CDR3 nucleotides read TGTGCCAGCAGACAACGGAGGGACTCCTACAATGAGCAGTTCTTC. Residues: CASRQRRDSYNEQFF. V and J are TRBV12-3 or TRBV12-4 and TRBJ2-1; a weak D match, TRBD2 (6 bases). CDR3 size: 15 residues. Trimming stripped 6 bases from V and 0 bases from J, with 12 bases between.

This clonotype was counted at least ten times. The chain joins TRBV28 to TRBJ2-2; unclear D gene. The germline V and J ends were trimmed by 3 bases and 3 bases, with 2 bases remaining between them. The CDR3 loop spans 12 amino acids. The germline V gene has CDR1 MDHEN and CDR2 SYDVKM. The CDR3, as DNA: TGTGCCAGCAGTTTTCACACCGGGGAGCTGTTTTTT. It translates to CASSFHTGELFF.

The V gene is TRBV20-1, the J gene TRBJ1-1; weak D call: TRBD1 (6 bases). Trimming took 7 bases from V and 1 from J, leaving 13 bases between them. This CDR3 comprises 13 residues. Germline CDR1 DFQATT, CDR2 SNEGSKA (reference sequence). The CDR3 sequence: CSGLGTQNTEAFF. CDR3 bases: TGCAGTGGACTCGGGACACAGAACACTGAAGCTTTCTTT.